This TCR beta chain was captured in a study of T cells in Graves' hyperthyroidism and ophthalmopathy. Notes on the study in general: In the analysis, a 13 V-J model separated ophthalmopathy from stable hyperthyroidism.

No ophthalmopathy progression within 18 months constituted stable Graves' hyperthyroidism. Patients were excluded because of uncontrolled infection, other autoimmune disease, pregnancy or lactation. PBMCs were sourced from 9 to 10 ml fresh peripheral blood. Trimming cost V 11 bases and J 2 bases, with 19 bases left between them. Looked up from germline, CDR1 is MNHNS and CDR2 is SASEGT. CDR3 size: 14 residues. The CDR3 regions of TCR beta were amplified from RNA transcripts. Researchers ran a first-round RT-PCR on the TCR CDR3 using the HTBI primer set. TCRdb called the multiplex PCR reads again in MiXCR, with one record for every CDR3 protein. The table lists around 520,000 distinct CDR3 sequences, 12% to 15% of them singletons. Of note for this clonotype: Its antigen is unidentified.

Sequencing was performed on blood. The chain is built from TRBV6-1 and TRBJ2-7; a weak D match, TRBD2 (7 bases). This receptor was identified in a woman aged 40 to 55 with Graves' hyperthyroidism. CDR3 protein: CAGLREGEPYEQYF. Written as DNA, the CDR3 is TGTGCCGGCCTTAGGGAGGGGGAACCCTACGAGCAGTACTTC.